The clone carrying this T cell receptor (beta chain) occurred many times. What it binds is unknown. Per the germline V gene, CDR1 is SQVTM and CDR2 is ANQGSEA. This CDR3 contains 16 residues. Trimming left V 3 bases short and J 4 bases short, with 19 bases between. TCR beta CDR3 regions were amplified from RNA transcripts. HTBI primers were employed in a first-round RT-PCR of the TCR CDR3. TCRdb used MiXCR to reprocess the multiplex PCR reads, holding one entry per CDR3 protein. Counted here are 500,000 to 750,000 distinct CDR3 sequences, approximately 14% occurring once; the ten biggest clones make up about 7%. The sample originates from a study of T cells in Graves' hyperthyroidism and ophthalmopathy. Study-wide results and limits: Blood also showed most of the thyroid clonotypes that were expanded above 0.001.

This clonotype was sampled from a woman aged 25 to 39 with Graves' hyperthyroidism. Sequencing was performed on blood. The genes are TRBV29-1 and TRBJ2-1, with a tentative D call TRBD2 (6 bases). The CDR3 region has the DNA TGCAGCGTTGACGGGTCTGGGACTCTCGAATACAATGAGCAGTTCTTC. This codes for CSVDGSGTLEYNEQFF.